This TCR beta chain was profiled in a study of identical twins. This clonotype was picked up many times. This CDR3 region has 11 residues. Germline CDR1 ENHRY, CDR2 SYGVKD. V shed 3 bases and J shed 3 bases, with 1 base lying between them. Unique molecular identifiers were present on cDNA, and template switching added a universal primer site. TCRdb redid the calling of the 5' RACE reads with MiXCR, one entry per CDR3 protein. The profile covers about 890,000 distinct CDR3 sequences, with 12% appearing a single time and around 1.5% taken by the ten largest. These data are also associated with another study on yellow fever vaccine responses in identical twins.

This clonotype originated in a woman aged 18-35 years in good health. The J gene is TRBJ2-3, the V gene TRBV10-3; D call uncertain. Material for sequencing was PBMCs. The chain's CDR3 is CAISDTDTQYF. For the CDR3, the DNA is TGTGCCATCAGTGATACAGATACGCAGTATTTT.